These T cell receptor beta chains were read from a single sample in a study of blood T cell repertoires in COVID-19. Profiling relied on immunoSEQ multiplex PCR, and the TCRdb table lists in-frame clones only, not all of them. Of fewer than 150,000 clones in the sample, around 80% were seen once. Sequenced: peripheral blood. The receptors were sampled from a woman older than 75 in a cohort sampled during active or convalescent COVID-19. Both conserved end residues are part of each CDR3. Fields, in order: V gene, J gene, clone size, CDR3 protein. The size of a clone is reported for some rows only, either as once, few or many, or as a class for expanded clones.

v_gene: TRBV7-9
j_gene: TRBJ1-2
abundance: .
CDR3aa: CASSPGTGSNYGYTF

v_gene: TRBV5-4
j_gene: TRBJ1-2
abundance: .
CDR3aa: CASSFPGQGSLRYTF

v_gene: TRBV12-3/TRBV12-4
j_gene: TRBJ1-2
abundance: .
CDR3aa: CASSPDRVVGYTF

v_gene: TRBV28
j_gene: TRBJ1-2
abundance: .
CDR3aa: CASSLAGRRYGYTF

v_gene: TRBV18
j_gene: TRBJ2-5
abundance: .
CDR3aa: CASSPLRGNQETQYF

v_gene: TRBV11-2
j_gene: TRBJ1-2
abundance: .
CDR3aa: CASSLVGRGYYGYTF

v_gene: TRBV12-1
j_gene: TRBJ2-5
abundance: .
CDR3aa: CASSFAPRQETKTQYF

v_gene: TRBV5-1
j_gene: TRBJ1-4
abundance: .
CDR3aa: CASSYIPTNEKLFF

v_gene: TRBV5-4
j_gene: TRBJ1-2
abundance: .
CDR3aa: CASSLSRTTYGYTF

v_gene: TRBV28
j_gene: TRBJ2-5
abundance: .
CDR3aa: CASSLSYSQETQYF

v_gene: TRBV2
j_gene: TRBJ2-7
abundance: .
CDR3aa: CATNPTSGYEQYF

v_gene: TRBV19
j_gene: TRBJ2-2
abundance: once
CDR3aa: CASRPGLAGGRNTGELFF

v_gene: TRBV4-1
j_gene: TRBJ1-4
abundance: .
CDR3aa: CASSQGSGLNNEKLFF

v_gene: TRBV11-2
j_gene: TRBJ2-2
abundance: once
CDR3aa: CASSWNRDNTGELFF